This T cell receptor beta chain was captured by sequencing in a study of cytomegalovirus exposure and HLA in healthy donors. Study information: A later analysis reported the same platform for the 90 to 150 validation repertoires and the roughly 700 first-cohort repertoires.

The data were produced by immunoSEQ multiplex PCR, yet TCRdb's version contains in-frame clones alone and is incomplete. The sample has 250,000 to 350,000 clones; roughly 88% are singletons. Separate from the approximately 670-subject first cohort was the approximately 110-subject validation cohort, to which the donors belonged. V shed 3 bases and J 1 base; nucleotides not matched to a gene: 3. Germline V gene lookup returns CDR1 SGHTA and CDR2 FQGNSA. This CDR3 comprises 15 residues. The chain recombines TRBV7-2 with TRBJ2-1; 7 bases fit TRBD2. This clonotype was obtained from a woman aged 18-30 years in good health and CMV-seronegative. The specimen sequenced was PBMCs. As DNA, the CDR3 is TGTGCCAGCAGCTTCTATAGCGGGTCCTACAATGAGCAGTTCTTC. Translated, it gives CASSFYSGSYNEQFF.